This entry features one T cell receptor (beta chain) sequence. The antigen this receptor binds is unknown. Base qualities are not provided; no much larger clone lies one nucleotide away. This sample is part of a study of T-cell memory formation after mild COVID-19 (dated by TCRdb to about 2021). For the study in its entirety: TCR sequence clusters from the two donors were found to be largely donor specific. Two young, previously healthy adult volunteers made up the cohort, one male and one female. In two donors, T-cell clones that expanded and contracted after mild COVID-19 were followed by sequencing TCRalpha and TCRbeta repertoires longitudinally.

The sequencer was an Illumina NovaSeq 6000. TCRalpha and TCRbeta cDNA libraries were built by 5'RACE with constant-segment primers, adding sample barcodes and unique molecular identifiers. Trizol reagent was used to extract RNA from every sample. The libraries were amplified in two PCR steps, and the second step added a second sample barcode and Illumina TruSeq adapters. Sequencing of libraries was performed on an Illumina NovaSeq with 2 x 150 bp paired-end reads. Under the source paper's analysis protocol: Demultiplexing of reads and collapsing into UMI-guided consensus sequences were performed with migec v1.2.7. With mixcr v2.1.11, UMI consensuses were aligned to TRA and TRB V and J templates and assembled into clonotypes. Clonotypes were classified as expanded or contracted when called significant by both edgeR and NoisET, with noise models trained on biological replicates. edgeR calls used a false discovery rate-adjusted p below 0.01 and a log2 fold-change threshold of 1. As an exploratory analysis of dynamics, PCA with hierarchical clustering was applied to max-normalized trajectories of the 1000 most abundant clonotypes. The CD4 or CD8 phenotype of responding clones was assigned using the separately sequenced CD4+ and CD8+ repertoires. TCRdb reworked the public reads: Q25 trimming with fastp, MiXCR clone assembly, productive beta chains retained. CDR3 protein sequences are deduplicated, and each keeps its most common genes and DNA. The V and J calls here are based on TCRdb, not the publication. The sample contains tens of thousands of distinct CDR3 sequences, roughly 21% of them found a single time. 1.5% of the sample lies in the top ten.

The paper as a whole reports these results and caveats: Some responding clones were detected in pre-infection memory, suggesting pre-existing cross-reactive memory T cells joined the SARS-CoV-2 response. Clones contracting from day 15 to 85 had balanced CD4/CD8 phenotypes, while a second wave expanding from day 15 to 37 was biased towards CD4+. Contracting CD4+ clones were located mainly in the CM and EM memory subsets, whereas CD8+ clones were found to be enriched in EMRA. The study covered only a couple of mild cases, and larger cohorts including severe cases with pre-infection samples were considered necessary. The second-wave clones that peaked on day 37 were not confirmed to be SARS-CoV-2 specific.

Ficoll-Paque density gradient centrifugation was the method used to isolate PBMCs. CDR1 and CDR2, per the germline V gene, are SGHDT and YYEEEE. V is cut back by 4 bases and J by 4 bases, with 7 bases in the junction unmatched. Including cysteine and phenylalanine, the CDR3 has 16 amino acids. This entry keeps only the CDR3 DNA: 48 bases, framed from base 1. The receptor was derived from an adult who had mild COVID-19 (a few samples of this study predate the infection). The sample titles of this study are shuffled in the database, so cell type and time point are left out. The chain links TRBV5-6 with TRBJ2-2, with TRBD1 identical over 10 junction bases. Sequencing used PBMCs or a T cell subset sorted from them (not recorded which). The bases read TGTGCCAGCAGCCGCCCGGGACAGGGGAGCACCGGGGAGCTGTTTTTT. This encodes CASSRPGQGSTGELFF.